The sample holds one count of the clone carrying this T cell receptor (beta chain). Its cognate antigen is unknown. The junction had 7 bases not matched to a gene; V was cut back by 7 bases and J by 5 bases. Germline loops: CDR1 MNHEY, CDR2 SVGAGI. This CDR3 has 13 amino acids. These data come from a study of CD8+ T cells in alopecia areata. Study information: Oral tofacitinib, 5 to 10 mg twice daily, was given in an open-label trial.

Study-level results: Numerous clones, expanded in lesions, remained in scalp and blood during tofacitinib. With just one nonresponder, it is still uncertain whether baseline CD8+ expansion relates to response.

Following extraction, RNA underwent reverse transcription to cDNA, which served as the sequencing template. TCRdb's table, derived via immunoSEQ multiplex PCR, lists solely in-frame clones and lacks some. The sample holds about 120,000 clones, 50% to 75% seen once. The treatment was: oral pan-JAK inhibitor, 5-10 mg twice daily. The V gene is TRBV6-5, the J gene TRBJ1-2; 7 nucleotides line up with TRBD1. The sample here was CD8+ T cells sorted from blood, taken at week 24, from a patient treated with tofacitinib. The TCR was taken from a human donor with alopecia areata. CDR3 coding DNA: TGTGCCAGCACCATGGGGGACAGTTATGGCTACACCTTC. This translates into CASTMGDSYGYTF.